A single sample is the source of the 32 T cell receptor beta chains below, sequenced in a study of control samples from healthy donors and cancer patients. Data came from immunoSEQ multiplex PCR; TCRdb stores just in-frame clones and leaves some out. The top ten clones hold around 1.3% of a sample with about 170,000 clones, approximately 94% of them seen once. Source material: blood. The receptors were sampled from a young woman in good health.

This clone was recorded only once. This sequence joins TRBV5-4 and TRBJ2-5; D might be TRBD2 (5 bases). V was trimmed by 4 bases and J by 5 bases, leaving 18 bases between them. The CDR3 contains 15 residues. Germline-derived CDR1 and CDR2 are SGHNT and YYREEE (reference sequence). The CDR3 protein is CASSIDQYPGETQYF. The CDR3 bases are TGTGCCAGCAGCATCGATCAGTACCCGGGGGAGACCCAGTACTTC.

V gene TRBV11-3 combines with J gene TRBJ1-2, with a tentative D call TRBD1 (5 bases). The length of the CDR3 is 14 residues. CDR1 and CDR2 (germline): SGHNT, YENEEA. V was shortened by 5 bases and J by 2 bases, with 12 bases between the two germline ends. In DNA form, the CDR3 reads TGTGCCAGCAGCCTAATGGGGGTGAACTATGGCTACACCTTC. Protein sequence: CASSLMGVNYGYTF. The variable domain in full, with the rest retrieved from reference TRBV11-3 and TRBJ1-2, is EAGVVQSPRYKIIEKKQPVAFWCNPISGHNTLYWYLQNLGQGPELLIRYENEEAVDDSQLPKDRFSAERLKGVDSTLKIQPAELGDSAVYLCASSLMGVNYGYTFGSGTRLTVV.

The CDR3 nucleotides read TGTGCCACCGGGACCGGTCAGCTGGGAAACACCATATATTTT. It is translated as CATGTGQLGNTIYF. The rearrangement uses TRBV7-8 and TRBJ1-3; maybe TRBD1 (5 bases). Germline V gene sequence: CDR1 SGHVS, CDR2 FQNEAQ. Between the trimmed V and J ends, which lost 10 bases and 4 bases, there was a span of 17 bases. CDR3 length: 14 residues.

This chain's CDR3 is CASSNFGGSPLHF. The CDR3 region has the DNA TGTGCCAGCAGCAATTTTGGGGGATCACCCCTCCACTTT. This rearrangement joins TRBV2 to TRBJ1-6; perhaps TRBD1 as D (5 bases). With 6 bases removed from V and 10 bases from J, the gap between germline ends came to 13 bases. Germline CDR1 and CDR2: SNHLY and FYNNEI. The CDR3 is made up of 13 amino acids.

This chain connects TRBV27 to TRBJ1-4; D unclear. This CDR3 comprises 12 residues. V was clipped by 8 bases and J by 5 bases, with 9 bases between them. Germline loops: CDR1 MNHEY, CDR2 SMNVEV (reference sequence). CDR3 DNA sequence: TGTGCCAGCTCGAATTACAATGAAAAACTGTTTTTT. Encoded protein: CASSNYNEKLFF. Supplemented by reference TRBV27 and TRBJ1-4, the full variable domain reads EAQVTQNPRYLITVTGKKLTVTCSQNMNHEYMSWYRQDPGLGLRQIYYSMNVEVTDKGDVPEGYKVSRKEKRNFPLILESPSPNQTSLYFCASSNYNEKLFFGSGTQLSVL.

V usage is TRBV7-8 and J usage is TRBJ1-5; 8 bases are shared with TRBD1. Germline V gene data show CDR1 as SGHVS and CDR2 as FQNEAQ. After removal of 5 bases from V and 10 bases from J, the junction contained 10 bases not matched to a gene. The CDR3 totals 14 residues. CDR3 amino acids: CASSDGTGDIPQHF. Written as DNA, the CDR3 is TGTGCCAGCAGCGATGGGACAGGCGACATACCCCAGCATTTT.

This clone was picked up one time. V is TRBV3-1 (or the pseudogene TRBV3-2) and J is TRBJ2-7; 13 bases are shared with TRBD2. Unmatched junction bases numbered 13, after V lost 1 base and J lost 4 bases. The CDR3 consists of 19 residues. The germline V gene encodes CDR1 LGHDT and CDR2 YNNKEL (reference sequence). Written as DNA, the CDR3 is TGTGCCAGCAGCCAAGGACTAGCGGGAGGCCCGACATTCATTTACGAGCAGTACTTC. Encoded protein: CASSQGLAGGPTFIYEQYF.

The J gene is TRBJ2-7, the V gene TRBV6-2 or TRBV6-3; TRBD1 matches at 7 bases. The germline V gene has CDR1 MNHEY and CDR2 SVGEGT. V lost 2 bases, J lost 3 bases, and 10 bases stayed unmatched. The CDR3 contains 16 residues. The CDR3 DNA follows: TGTGCCAGCAGTTACCGAATTGGGACAGCAAGCTACGAGCAGTACTTC. This codes for CASSYRIGTASYEQYF.

This clone was seen only a few times. This CDR3 reads CASSPGQGATGNTIYF. The CDR3 DNA reads TGTGCCAGCAGCCCCGGGCAGGGGGCAACTGGAAACACCATATATTTT. The chain is built from TRBV7-9 and TRBJ1-3; TRBD1 matches at 8 bases. CDR3 length: 16 amino acids. V was clipped by 5 bases and J by 2 bases; unmatched bases: 8. Germline V gene sequence: CDR1 SEHNR, CDR2 FQNEAQ (reference sequence).

V usage is TRBV6-1 and J usage is TRBJ1-4, with 7 bases lining up with TRBD1. V gave up 2 bases and J gave up 5 bases; unmatched junction bases: 17. Germline assignment: CDR1 MNHNS and CDR2 SASEGT. This CDR3 is 19 amino acids long. As DNA, the CDR3 is TGTGCCAGCAGTGAAAGTCATGAAGGGGGCACAGGGAGCAATGAAAAACTGTTTTTT. This sequence encodes CASSESHEGGTGSNEKLFF.

The rearrangement uses TRBV28 and TRBJ1-1; D may be TRBD1 (5 bases). CDR1 is MDHEN, CDR2 SYDVKM, per germline. V lost 3 bases to trimming and J lost 0 bases, with 11 bases between them. The length of the CDR3 is 15 residues. CDR3 region: CASSLLQVVNTEAFF. The CDR3 nucleotides are TGTGCCAGCAGTTTGTTACAGGTTGTGAACACTGAAGCTTTCTTT.

The V call is TRBV25-1, the J call TRBJ1-1; D perhaps matches TRBD1 (6 bases). Germline V gene sequence: CDR1 MGHDK, CDR2 SYGVNS. The CDR3 has 16 amino acids. V was cut by 6 bases and J by 7 bases, with 24 bases left in between. CDR3 protein: CASRGAGRGFLSEAFF. As DNA, the CDR3 is TGTGCCAGCAGGGGGGCGGGCAGGGGATTTTTAAGTGAAGCTTTCTTT.

The J gene is TRBJ2-3, the V gene TRBV9; D ambiguous. Germline V gives CDR1 SGDLS, CDR2 YYNGEE. The V gene lost 0 bases and the J gene lost 0 bases, with 11 bases spanning the gap. The CDR3 runs 16 residues. The CDR3 DNA reads as TGTGCCAGCAGCGTAGGGAGCGCCCCTAGCACAGATACGCAGTATTTT. Translating it yields CASSVGSAPSTDTQYF.

The rearrangement uses TRBV27 and TRBJ1-4, with a tentative D call TRBD1 (6 bases). The CDR3 runs 13 residues. The V end was cut by 6 bases, the J end by 5 bases, with 10 bases between. The germline gives CDR1 MNHEY, CDR2 SMNVEV (reference sequence). CDR3 bases: TGTGCCAGCAGACTTCAGGGGAATGAAAAACTGTTTTTT. As protein: CASRLQGNEKLFF.

The chain combines TRBV9 with TRBJ1-3, with a possible D match to TRBD1 (6 bases). The V end lost 3 bases, the J end lost 1 base, and 11 bases lay between the germline ends. The germline gives CDR1 SGDLS, CDR2 YYNGEE. The CDR3 has 15 amino acids. CDR3 amino acids: CASSEIGQSGNTIYF. CDR3 DNA sequence: TGTGCCAGCAGCGAAATCGGACAGTCTGGAAACACCATATATTTT.

This clone was seen a single time. The rearrangement joins TRBV14 to TRBJ2-7, with a weak D call TRBD2 (7 bases). The germline gives CDR1 SGHDN, CDR2 FVKESK. With 1 base removed from V and 2 bases from J, the gap between germline ends came to 9 bases. The CDR3 is 14 amino acids. In nucleotides, the CDR3 is TGTGCCAGCAGCCAAGGGGGGGGCCCCTACGAGCAGTACTTC. It codes for CASSQGGGPYEQYF.

This rearrangement joins TRBV28 to TRBJ2-5; D unresolved. Trimming took off 5 bases at V and 3 bases at J, with 13 bases between the two ends. Germline lookup yields CDR1 MDHEN and CDR2 SYDVKM. This CDR3 contains 14 residues. CDR3 coding DNA: TGTGCCAGCAGTCAGAACACGGCGAAAGAGACCCAGTACTTC. Encoded protein: CASSQNTAKETQYF.

V is TRBV9 and J is TRBJ2-5; D possibly uses TRBD1 or TRBD2 (5 bases each). Germline loops: CDR1 SGDLS, CDR2 YYNGEE. The CDR3 runs to 12 residues. V was cut by 7 bases and J by 5 bases, with 12 bases left in between. The CDR3 DNA sequence: TGTGCCAGCCCCGAGGGGCGGGAGACCCAGTACTTC. Translating gives CASPEGRETQYF. Supplemented by reference TRBV9 and TRBJ2-5, the full variable domain reads DSGVTQTPKHLITATGQRVTLRCSPRSGDLSVYWYQQSLDQGLQFLIQYYNGEERAKGNILERFSAQQFPDLHSELNLSSLELGDSALYFCASPEGRETQYFGPGTRLLVL.

The V gene is TRBV6-1, the J gene TRBJ1-2; TRBD1 might be the D (5 bases). Trimming pared 2 bases from V and 8 bases from J, leaving 21 bases between. The length of the CDR3 is 16 residues. Germline values: CDR1 MNHNS, CDR2 SASEGT. The CDR3, as DNA: TGTGCCAGCAGTGAAAGAGAAGAGAGGGGCTGGGGCGGCTACACCTTC. Residues: CASSEREERGWGGYTF.

The chain employs TRBV10-1 and TRBJ1-1, with a tentative D call TRBD1 (5 bases). The V and J ends lost 3 bases and 7 bases respectively, with 9 bases between them. CDR1 is WNHNN, CDR2 SYGVQD, per germline (reference sequence). The CDR3 runs 12 residues. The CDR3 coding sequence is TGCGCCAGCAGTGATCAGGGTCTTGAAGCTTTCTTT. This sequence encodes CASSDQGLEAFF.

This clone was seen a few times. CDR3 coding DNA: TGTGCCAGCAGCCCCGGACAGGGCGGGAATCAGCCCCAGCATTTT. This encodes CASSPGQGGNQPQHF. The chain carries TRBV7-2 and TRBJ1-5; 8 positions agree with TRBD1. The J segment lost 4 bases and the V segment lost 5 bases, leaving 7 bases of the junction unmatched. Germline V lookup: CDR1 SGHTA, CDR2 FQGNSA. The CDR3 consists of 15 residues.

The chain recombines TRBV24-1 with TRBJ2-3; 9 bases line up with TRBD1. CDR1 and CDR2 from the germline V gene are KGHDR and SFDVKD. This CDR3 has 18 amino acids. Losses at the gene ends were 8 bases for V and 0 bases for J; bases not matched to a gene: 14. The CDR3 spells CATTIHGTGTPSTDTQYF. In DNA, the CDR3 is TGTGCCACCACCATTCACGGGACAGGGACCCCGAGCACAGATACGCAGTATTTT.

The gene calls are TRBV19 and TRBJ1-2; no reliable D call. Trimming pared 5 bases from V and 8 bases from J, leaving 9 bases between. The V gene's germline CDR1 is LNHDA and CDR2 SQIVND (reference sequence). CDR3 length equals 11 residues. CDR3 DNA sequence: TGTGCCAGTAGTCCCCGGCTGGGCTACACCTTC. It codes for CASSPRLGYTF. Based on the CDR3 plus reference TRBV19 and TRBJ1-2, the full variable domain is DGGITQSPKYLFRKEGQNVTLSCEQNLNHDAMYWYRQDPGQGLRLIYYSQIVNDFQKGDIAEGYSVSREKKESFPLTVTSAQKNPTAFYLCASSPRLGYTFGSGTRLTVV.

V gene TRBV5-4 combines with J gene TRBJ1-2; D call uncertain. V dropped 0 bases and J dropped 13 bases, with 13 bases sitting between them. From germline, CDR1 is SGHNT and CDR2 YYREEE (reference sequence). The CDR3 runs to 12 residues. The CDR3 sequence: CASSLAMGSRTF. DNA of the CDR3: TGTGCCAGCAGCTTGGCCATGGGGTCGCGCACCTTC. Full variable domain (missing parts from reference TRBV5-4 and TRBJ1-2): ETGVTQSPTHLIKTRGQQVTLRCSSQSGHNTVSWYQQALGQGPQFIFQYYREEENGRGNFPPRFSGLQFPNYSSELNVNALELDDSALYLCASSLAMGSRTFGSGTRLTVV.

This chain uses TRBV28 with TRBJ2-3; 7 bases fit TRBD2. With 7 bases clipped from V and 2 bases from J, the junction kept 6 bases outside the gene matches. CDR3 length: 14 residues. Germline V CDR1 and CDR2: MDHEN, SYDVKM. The CDR3 bases are TGTGCCAGCAAACAGCGGGGTTTCACAGATACGCAGTATTTT. Amino acids: CASKQRGFTDTQYF.

This chain connects TRBV19 to TRBJ1-4, with D uncertain. Trimming took 6 bases from V and 8 from J, leaving 16 bases between them. The CDR3 extends over 14 amino acids. The germline gives CDR1 LNHDA, CDR2 SQIVND (reference sequence). This CDR3 is CASRNLGRREKLFF. As DNA, the CDR3 is TGTGCCAGTAGGAATCTCGGAAGACGGGAAAAACTGTTTTTT.

This rearrangement joins TRBV18 to TRBJ1-5; TRBD1 might be the D (6 bases). In germline, CDR1 is KGHSH, CDR2 LQKENI. This CDR3 spans 17 amino acids. V was shortened by 5 bases and J by 2 bases, with 19 bases between the two germline ends. The CDR3 region has the DNA TGTGCCAGCTCAGTCTTAGCAGAGGGGGTAGGCAATCAGCCCCAGCATTTT. Translation gives CASSVLAEGVGNQPQHF.

This clone was picked up a small number of times. The rearrangement uses TRBV7-2 and TRBJ1-2; the D is unclear. Germline V gene data show CDR1 as SGHTA and CDR2 as FQGNSA. The CDR3 has 17 amino acids. The germline V and J ends were trimmed by 1 base and 0 bases, with 15 bases remaining between them. The CDR3 protein is CASSLGPVESTNYGYTF. The DNA for the CDR3 is TGTGCCAGCAGCTTAGGCCCCGTAGAGTCCACTAACTATGGCTACACCTTC.

This rearrangement joins TRBV23-1 to TRBJ2-2, with D possibly matching TRBD1 (5 bases). TRBV23-1 is filed as an ORF, its function uncertain. This CDR3 contains 14 residues. V shed 8 bases and J shed 4 bases, with 14 bases lying between them. DNA for the CDR3: TGCGCCAGCCCCCACAGGAGATTCACCGGGGAGCTGTTTTTT. Its protein is CASPHRRFTGELFF.

This clone occurred once. V and J are TRBV20-1 and TRBJ2-1, with TRBD2 matching over 10 bases. The CDR3 covers 11 residues. V lost 7 bases and J lost 13; bases outside the gene matches: 7. In germline, CDR1 is DFQATT, CDR2 SNEGSKA (reference sequence). CDR3 bases: TGCAGTGTCGGACTAGCGGAGAAACAGTTCTTC. It yields the protein CSVGLAEKQFF.

V and J are TRBV29-1 and TRBJ2-2; the D gene is possibly TRBD2 (6 bases). CDR3 length: 14 residues. V was pared by 2 bases and J by 4 bases, with 11 bases between. CDR1 is SQVTM and CDR2 is ANQGSEA in the germline V gene. DNA of the CDR3: TGCAGCGTTGAACCGGGAGCGGGCACCGGGGAGCTGTTTTTT. This translates into CSVEPGAGTGELFF.

The chain joins TRBV19 to TRBJ1-5; D possibly corresponds to TRBD1 (5 bases). The CDR3 length is 17 residues. V gave up 0 bases and J gave up 1 base, with 13 bases separating them. Germline CDR1 is LNHDA and CDR2 is SQIVND (reference sequence). CDR3 coding DNA: TGTGCCAGTAGTATAGAACGGGGACCAGTGAGCAATCAGCCCCAGCATTTT. It translates to CASSIERGPVSNQPQHF.